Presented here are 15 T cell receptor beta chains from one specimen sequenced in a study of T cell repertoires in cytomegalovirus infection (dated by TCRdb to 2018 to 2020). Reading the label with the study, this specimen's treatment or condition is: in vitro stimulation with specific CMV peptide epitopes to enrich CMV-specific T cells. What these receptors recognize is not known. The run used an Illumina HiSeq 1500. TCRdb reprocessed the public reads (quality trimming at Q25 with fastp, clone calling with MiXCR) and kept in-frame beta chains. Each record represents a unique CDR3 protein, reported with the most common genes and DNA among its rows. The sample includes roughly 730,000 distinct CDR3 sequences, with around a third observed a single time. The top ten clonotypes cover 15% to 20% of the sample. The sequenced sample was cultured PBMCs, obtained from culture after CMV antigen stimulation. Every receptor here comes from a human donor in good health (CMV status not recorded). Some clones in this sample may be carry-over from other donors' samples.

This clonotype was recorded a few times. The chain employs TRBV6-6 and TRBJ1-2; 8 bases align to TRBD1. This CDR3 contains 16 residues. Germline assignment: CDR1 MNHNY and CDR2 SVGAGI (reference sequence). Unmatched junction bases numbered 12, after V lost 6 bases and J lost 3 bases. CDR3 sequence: CASSPGVGTGDYGYTF. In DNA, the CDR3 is TGTGCCAGCAGCCCAGGGGTGGGGACAGGTGACTATGGCTACACCTTC.

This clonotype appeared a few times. The CDR3 reads CASSRREAYGYTF. The DNA for the CDR3 is TGTGCCAGCAGTCGACGAGAGGCATATGGCTACACCTTC. This sequence joins TRBV12-3 or TRBV12-4 and TRBJ1-2; D ambiguous. The CDR3 has 13 amino acids. V was cut by 5 bases and J by 5 bases, with 12 bases left in between.

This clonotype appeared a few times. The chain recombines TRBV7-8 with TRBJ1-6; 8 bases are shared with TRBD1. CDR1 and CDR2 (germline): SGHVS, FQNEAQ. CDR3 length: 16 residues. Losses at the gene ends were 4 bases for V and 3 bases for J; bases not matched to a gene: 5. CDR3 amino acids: CASSSRTGRYNSPLHF. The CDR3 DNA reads TGTGCCAGCAGCTCCCGGACAGGGCGCTATAATTCACCCCTCCACTTT.

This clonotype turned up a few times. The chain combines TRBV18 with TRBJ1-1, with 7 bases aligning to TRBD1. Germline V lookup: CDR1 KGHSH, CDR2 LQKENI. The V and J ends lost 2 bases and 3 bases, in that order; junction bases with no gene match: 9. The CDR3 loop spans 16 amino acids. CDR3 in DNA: TGTGCCAGCTCACCAGGGCTTGCAGGGACAGACACTGAAGCTTTCTTT. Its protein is CASSPGLAGTDTEAFF.

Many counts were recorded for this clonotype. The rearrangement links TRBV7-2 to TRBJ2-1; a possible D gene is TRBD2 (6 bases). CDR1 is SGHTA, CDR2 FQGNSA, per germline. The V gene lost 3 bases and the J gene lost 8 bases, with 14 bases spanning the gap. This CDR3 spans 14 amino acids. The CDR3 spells CASSFRSGEDEQFF. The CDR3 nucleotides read TGTGCCAGCAGCTTTCGGTCGGGGGAAGATGAGCAGTTCTTC. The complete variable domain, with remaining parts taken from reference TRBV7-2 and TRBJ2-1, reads GAGVSQSPSNKVTEKGKDVELRCDPISGHTALYWYRQSLGQGLEFLIYFQGNSAPDKSGLPSDRFSAERTGGSVSTLTIQRTQQEDSAVYLCASSFRSGEDEQFFGPGTRLTVL.

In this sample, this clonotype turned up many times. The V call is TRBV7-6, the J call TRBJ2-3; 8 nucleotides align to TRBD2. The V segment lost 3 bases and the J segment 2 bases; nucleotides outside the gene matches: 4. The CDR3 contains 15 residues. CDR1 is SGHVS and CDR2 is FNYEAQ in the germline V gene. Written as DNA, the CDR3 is TGTGCCAGCAGCTTGGTAGCGGGGATCACAGATACGCAGTATTTT. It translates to CASSLVAGITDTQYF.

CDR3 nucleotide sequence: TGCGCCAGCAGCCTTGCTGGGACTCGATCCCTAAAGACCCAGTACTTC. Translated, it gives CASSLAGTRSLKTQYF. This rearrangement joins TRBV5-1 to TRBJ2-5; the D gene is possibly TRBD2 (6 bases). The CDR3 extends over 16 amino acids. CDR1 and CDR2 (germline): SGHRS, YFSETQ. Between the trimmed V and J ends, which lost 4 bases and 6 bases, there was a span of 22 bases.

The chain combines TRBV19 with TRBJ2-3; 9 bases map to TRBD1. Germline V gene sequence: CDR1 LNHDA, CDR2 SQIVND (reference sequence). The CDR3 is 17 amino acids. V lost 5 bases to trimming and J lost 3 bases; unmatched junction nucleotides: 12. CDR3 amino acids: CASSDGTGPDLTDTQYF. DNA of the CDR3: TGTGCCAGTAGTGACGGGACAGGGCCGGACCTAACAGATACGCAGTATTTT.

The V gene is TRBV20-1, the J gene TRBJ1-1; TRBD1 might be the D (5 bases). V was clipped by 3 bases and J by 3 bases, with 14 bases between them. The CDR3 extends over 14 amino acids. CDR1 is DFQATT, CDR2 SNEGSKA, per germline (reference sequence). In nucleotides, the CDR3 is TGCAGTGCTAGGGGGCTTGGCGGAGACACTGAAGCTTTCTTT. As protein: CSARGLGGDTEAFF.

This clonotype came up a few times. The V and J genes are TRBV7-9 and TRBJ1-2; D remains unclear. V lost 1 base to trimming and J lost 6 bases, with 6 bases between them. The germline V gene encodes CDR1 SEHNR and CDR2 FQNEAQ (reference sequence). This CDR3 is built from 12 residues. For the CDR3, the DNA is TGTGCCAGCAGCTTAGGCGAGAATGGCTACACCTTC. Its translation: CASSLGENGYTF.

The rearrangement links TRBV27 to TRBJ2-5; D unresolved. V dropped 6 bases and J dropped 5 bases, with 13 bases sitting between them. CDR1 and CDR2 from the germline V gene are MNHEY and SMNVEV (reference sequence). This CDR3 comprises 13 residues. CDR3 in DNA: TGTGCCAGCAGGGTCCGCGCCAGGGAGACCCAGTACTTC. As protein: CASRVRARETQYF.

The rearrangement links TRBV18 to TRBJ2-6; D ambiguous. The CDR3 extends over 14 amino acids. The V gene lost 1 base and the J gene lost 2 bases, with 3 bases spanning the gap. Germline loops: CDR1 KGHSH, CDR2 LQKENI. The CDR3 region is CASSPLTGANVLTF. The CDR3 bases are TGTGCCAGCTCACCACTAACTGGGGCCAACGTCCTGACTTTC.

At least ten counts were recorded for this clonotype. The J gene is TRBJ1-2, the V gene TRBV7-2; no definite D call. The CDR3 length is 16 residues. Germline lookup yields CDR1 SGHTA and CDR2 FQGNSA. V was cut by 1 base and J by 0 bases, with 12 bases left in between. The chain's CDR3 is CASSLGGGYSNYGYTF. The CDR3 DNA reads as TGTGCCAGCAGCTTAGGTGGCGGCTATTCTAACTATGGCTACACCTTC.

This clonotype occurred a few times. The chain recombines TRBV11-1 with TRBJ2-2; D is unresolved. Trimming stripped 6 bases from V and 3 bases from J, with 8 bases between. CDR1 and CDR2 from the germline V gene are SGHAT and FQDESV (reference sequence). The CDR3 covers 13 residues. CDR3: CASRYQYTGELFF. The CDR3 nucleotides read TGTGCCAGCAGATACCAGTACACCGGGGAGCTGTTTTTT. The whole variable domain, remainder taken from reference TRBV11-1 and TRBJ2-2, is EAEVAQSPRYKITEKSQAVAFWCDPISGHATLYWYRQILGQGPELLVQFQDESVVDDSQLPKDRFSAERLKGVDSTLKIQPAELGDSAMYLCASRYQYTGELFFGEGSRLTVL.

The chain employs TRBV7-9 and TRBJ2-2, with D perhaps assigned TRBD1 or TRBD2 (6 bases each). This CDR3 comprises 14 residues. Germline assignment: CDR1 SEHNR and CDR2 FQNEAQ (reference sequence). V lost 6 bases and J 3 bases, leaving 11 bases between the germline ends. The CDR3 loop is CASSPGAHTGELFF. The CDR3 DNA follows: TGTGCCAGCAGTCCGGGGGCCCACACCGGGGAGCTGTTTTTT.